At least ten counts were recorded for the clone carrying this TCR beta chain. What it binds is not known. The sample is drawn from a study of blood T cells in healthy people across ages. In germline, CDR1 is SGHDT, CDR2 YYEEEE. V dropped 0 bases and J dropped 3 bases, with 9 bases sitting between them. This CDR3 contains 14 residues. The use of a sample-barcoded 5' primer and a J-beta primer mix characterized a second PCR of roughly 6 to 11 cycles. Researchers report that a template-switch adaptor with 12 random nucleotides tagged each cDNA molecule. TCRdb used MiXCR to reprocess the 5' RACE reads, holding one entry per CDR3 protein. There are 1.5 million to 2 million distinct CDR3 sequences in the sample; approximately 39% occur only once, and roughly 23% lies in the top ten. Study findings and constraints: When set beside aged donors, long-lived donors presented more naive CD4+ cells and higher diversity.

The sample taken for sequencing was blood. The TCR comes from a human donor in good health. The rearrangement links TRBV5-6 to TRBJ2-5, with D hard to call. The CDR3 DNA reads TGTGCCAGCAGCTTGGGTTTGCAGGAAGAGACCCAGTACTTC. Translated: CASSLGLQEETQYF.